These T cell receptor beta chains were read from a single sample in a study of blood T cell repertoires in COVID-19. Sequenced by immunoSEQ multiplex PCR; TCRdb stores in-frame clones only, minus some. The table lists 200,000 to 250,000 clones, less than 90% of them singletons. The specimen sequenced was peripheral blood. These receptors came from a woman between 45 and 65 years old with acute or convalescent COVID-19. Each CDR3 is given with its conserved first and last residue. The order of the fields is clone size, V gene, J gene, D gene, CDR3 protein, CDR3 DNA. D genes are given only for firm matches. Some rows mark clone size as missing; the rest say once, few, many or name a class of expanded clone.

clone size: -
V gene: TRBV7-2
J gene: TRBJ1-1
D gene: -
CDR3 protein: CASSLESRVGTEAFF
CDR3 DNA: TGTGCCAGCAGCTTAGAGTCCAGGGTGGGCACTGAAGCTTTCTTT

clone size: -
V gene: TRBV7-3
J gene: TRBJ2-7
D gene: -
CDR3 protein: CASSSNLGGDSQYF
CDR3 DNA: TGTGCCAGCAGCTCCAATCTCGGAGGGGACTCCCAGTACTTC

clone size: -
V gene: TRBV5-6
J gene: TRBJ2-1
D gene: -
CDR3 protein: CASSPFPSSYNEQFF
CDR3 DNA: TGTGCCAGCAGCCCGTTCCCGAGCTCCTACAATGAGCAGTTCTTC

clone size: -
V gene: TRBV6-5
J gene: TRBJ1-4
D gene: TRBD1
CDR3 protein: CASNKQGAGEKLFF
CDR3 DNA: TGTGCCAGCAATAAACAGGGGGCGGGCGAAAAACTGTTTTTT

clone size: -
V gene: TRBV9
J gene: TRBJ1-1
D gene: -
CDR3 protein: CASSALDRAEAFF
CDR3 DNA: TGTGCCAGCAGCGCCTTGGACAGAGCTGAAGCTTTCTTT

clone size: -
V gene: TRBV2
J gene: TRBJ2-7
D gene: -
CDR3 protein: CASSQQVTRVKYF
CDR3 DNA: TGTGCCAGCAGTCAACAAGTAACCAGGGTGAAGTACTTC

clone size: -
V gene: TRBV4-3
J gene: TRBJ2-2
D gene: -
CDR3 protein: CASSQGGGRTGELFF
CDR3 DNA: TGCGCCAGCAGCCAGGGGGGGGGCCGCACCGGGGAGCTGTTTTTT

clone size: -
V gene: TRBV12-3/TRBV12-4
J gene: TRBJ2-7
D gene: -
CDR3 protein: CASSRVDNYEQYF
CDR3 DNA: TGTGCCAGCAGTCGAGTGGACAACTACGAGCAGTACTTC

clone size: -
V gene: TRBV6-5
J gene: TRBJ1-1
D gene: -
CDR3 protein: CASSGGGVAEAFF
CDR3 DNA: TGTGCCAGCAGCGGAGGGGGGGTGGCTGAAGCTTTCTTT

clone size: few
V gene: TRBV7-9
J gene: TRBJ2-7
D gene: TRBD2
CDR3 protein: CASSSLAGGPGEQYF
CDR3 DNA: TGTGCCAGCAGCTCCCTAGCGGGAGGGCCAGGGGAGCAGTACTTC

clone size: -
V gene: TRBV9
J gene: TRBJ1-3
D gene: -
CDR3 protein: CASSRTGSGNTIYF
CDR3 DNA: TGTGCCAGCAGCCGCACGGGGTCTGGAAACACCATATATTTT

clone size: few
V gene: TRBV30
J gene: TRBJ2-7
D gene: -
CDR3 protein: CAWRGDGDEQYF
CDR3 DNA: TGTGCCTGGAGGGGAGATGGGGACGAGCAGTACTTC

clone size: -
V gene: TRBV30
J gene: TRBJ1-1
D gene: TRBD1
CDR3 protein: CAWSVLLAGGEAFF
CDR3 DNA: TGTGCCTGGAGTGTACTGCTGGCAGGGGGCGAAGCTTTCTTT

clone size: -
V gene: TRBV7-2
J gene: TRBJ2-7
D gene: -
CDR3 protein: CASSLYTYEQYF
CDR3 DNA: TGTGCCAGCAGCTTGTACACATACGAGCAGTACTTC

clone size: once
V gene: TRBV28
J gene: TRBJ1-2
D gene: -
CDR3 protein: CASSYPTVFYGYTF
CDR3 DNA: TGTGCCAGCAGTTACCCTACAGTATTCTATGGCTACACCTTC

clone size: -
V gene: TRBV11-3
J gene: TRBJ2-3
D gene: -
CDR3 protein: CASSLGYTDSRTDTQYF
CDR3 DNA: TGTGCCAGCAGCTTAGGGTACACGGACAGTCGCACAGATACGCAGTATTTT

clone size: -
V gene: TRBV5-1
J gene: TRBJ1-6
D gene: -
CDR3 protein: CASSLGSSYNSPLHF
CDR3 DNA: TGCGCCAGCAGCTTGGGGAGCTCCTATAATTCACCCCTCCACTTT

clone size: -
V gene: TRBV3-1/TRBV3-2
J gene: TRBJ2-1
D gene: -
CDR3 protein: CASSQELVGPNNEQFF
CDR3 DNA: TGTGCCAGCAGCCAAGAACTAGTCGGCCCAAACAATGAGCAGTTCTTC

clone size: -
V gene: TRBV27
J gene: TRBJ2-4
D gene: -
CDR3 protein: CASSPDPTGSGKNIQYF
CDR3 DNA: TGTGCCAGCAGTCCGGACCCCACAGGGAGCGGCAAAAACATTCAGTACTTC

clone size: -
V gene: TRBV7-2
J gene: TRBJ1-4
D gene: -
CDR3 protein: CASSLKWIAGQGEKLFF
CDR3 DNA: TGTGCCAGCAGCTTAAAATGGATTGCAGGGCAAGGTGAAAAACTGTTTTTT

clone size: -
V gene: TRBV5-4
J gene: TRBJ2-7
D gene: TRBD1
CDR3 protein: CASSLGGTGGYEQYF
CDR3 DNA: TGTGCCAGCAGCTTGGGCGGGACAGGGGGCTACGAGCAGTACTTC

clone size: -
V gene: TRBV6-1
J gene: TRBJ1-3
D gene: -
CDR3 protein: CASSESIPLSGNTIYF
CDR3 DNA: TGTGCCAGCAGTGAATCAATCCCACTCTCTGGAAACACCATATATTTT

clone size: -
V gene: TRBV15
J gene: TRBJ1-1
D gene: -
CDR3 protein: CATSRVDLTNTEAFF
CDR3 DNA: TGTGCCACCAGCAGAGTCGACTTGACGAACACTGAAGCTTTCTTT